The source of this TCR beta chain is a study of naive and memory T cell subsets. Whole-study findings and limits: RNA-based TCR counts may shift with T cell activation and differentiation. In CD4 and CD8 cells, diversity dropped from naive through EMRA.

Sequential positive selection took CD4 T cells first, then CD8 T cells. As regards this clonotype: Its antigen is currently unknown.

An equimolar mix of two oligonucleotides served as the beta constant-region primer for TRBC1 and TRBC2. The ligated cDNA underwent four PCR rounds using SP2 and nested alpha and beta constant-region primers. TCRdb independently ran MiXCR on the UMI-ligation and nested PCR reads; one entry per CDR3 protein. The table records some 83,000 distinct CDR3 sequences, around 13% of them present only once. CDR1 and CDR2 (germline): SGHRS, YFSETQ. The CDR3 extends over 13 amino acids. The V end lost 4 bases, the J end lost 4 bases, and 11 bases lay between the germline ends. Material for sequencing was central memory CD4+ T cells from blood. The clonotype originates from a human donor in good health. V and J are TRBV5-1 and TRBJ2-5, with D perhaps TRBD2 (6 bases). In nucleotides, the CDR3 is TGCGCCAGCAGCCCGGACTATGGAGAGACCCAGTACTTC. Protein product: CASSPDYGETQYF.